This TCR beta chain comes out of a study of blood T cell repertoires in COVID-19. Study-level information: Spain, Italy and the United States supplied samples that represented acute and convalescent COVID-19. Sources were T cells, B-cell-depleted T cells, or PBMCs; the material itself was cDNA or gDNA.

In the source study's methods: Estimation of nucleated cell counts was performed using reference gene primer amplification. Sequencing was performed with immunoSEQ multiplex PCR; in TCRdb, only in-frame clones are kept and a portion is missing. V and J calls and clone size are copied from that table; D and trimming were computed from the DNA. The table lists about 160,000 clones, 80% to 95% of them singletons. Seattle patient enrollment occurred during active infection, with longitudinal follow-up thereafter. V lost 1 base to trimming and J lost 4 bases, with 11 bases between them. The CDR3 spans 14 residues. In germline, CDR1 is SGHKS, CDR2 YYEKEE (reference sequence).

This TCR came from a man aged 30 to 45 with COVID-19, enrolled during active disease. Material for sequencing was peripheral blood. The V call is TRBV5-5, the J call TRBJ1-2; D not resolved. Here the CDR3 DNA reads TGTGCCAGCAGCTTGAATCCAACACCCTATGGCTACACCTTC. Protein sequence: CASSLNPTPYGYTF.